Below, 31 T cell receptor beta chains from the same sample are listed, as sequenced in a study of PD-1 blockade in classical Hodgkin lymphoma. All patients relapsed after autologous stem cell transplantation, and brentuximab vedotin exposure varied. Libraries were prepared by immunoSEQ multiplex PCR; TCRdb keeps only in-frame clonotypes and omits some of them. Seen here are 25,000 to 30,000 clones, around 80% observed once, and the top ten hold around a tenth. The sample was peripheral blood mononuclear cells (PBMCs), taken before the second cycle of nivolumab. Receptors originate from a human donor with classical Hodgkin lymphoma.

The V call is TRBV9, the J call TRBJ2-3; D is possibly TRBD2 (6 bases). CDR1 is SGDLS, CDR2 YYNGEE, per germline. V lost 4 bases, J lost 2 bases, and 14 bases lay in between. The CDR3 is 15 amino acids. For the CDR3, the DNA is TGTGCCAGCAGCTCCCGACTAGACCTCACAGATACGCAGTATTTT. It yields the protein CASSSRLDLTDTQYF.

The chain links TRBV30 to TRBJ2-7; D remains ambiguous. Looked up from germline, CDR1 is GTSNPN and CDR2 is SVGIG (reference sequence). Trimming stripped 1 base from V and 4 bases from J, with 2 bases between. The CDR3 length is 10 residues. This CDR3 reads CAWSGYEQYF. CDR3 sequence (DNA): TGTGCCTGGAGTGGGTACGAGCAGTACTTC.

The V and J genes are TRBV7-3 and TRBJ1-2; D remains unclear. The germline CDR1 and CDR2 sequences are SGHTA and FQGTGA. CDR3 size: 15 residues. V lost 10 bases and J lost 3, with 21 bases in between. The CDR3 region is CAIPAFRIRDYGYTF. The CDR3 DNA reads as TGTGCCATTCCTGCGTTCCGGATCCGGGACTATGGCTACACCTTC. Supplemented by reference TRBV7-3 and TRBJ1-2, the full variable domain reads GAGVSQTPSNKVTEKGKYVELRCDPISGHTALYWYRQSLGQGPEFLIYFQGTGAADDSGLPNDRFFAVRPEGSVSTLKIQRTERGDSAVYLCAIPAFRIRDYGYTFGSGTRLTVV.

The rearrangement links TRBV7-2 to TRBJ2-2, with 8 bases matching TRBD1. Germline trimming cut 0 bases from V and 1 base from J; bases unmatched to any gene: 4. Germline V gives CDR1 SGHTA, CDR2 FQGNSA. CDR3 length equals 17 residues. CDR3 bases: TGTGCCAGCAGCTTAGCCCCAGGGGGCTGGAACACCGGGGAGCTGTTTTTT. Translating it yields CASSLAPGGWNTGELFF. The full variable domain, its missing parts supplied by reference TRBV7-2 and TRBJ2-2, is GAGVSQSPSNKVTEKGKDVELRCDPISGHTALYWYRQSLGQGLEFLIYFQGNSAPDKSGLPSDRFSAERTGGSVSTLTIQRTQQEDSAVYLCASSLAPGGWNTGELFFGEGSRLTVL.

In nucleotides, the CDR3 is TGTGCCAGCAGCCAGGGGGGAGATAATGAGCAGTTCTTC. It yields the protein CASSQGGDNEQFF. The rearrangement uses TRBV28 and TRBJ2-1, with D tentatively TRBD1 (7 bases). Germline V gene sequence: CDR1 MDHEN, CDR2 SYDVKM. This CDR3 contains 13 residues. The V and J ends lost 6 bases and 7 bases respectively, with 13 bases between them.

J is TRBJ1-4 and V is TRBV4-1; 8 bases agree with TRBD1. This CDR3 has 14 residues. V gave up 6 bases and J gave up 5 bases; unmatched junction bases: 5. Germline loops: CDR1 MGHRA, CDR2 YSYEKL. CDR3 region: CASRAGGLNEKLFF. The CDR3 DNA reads TGCGCCAGCAGGGCAGGGGGCCTAAATGAAAAACTGTTTTTT.

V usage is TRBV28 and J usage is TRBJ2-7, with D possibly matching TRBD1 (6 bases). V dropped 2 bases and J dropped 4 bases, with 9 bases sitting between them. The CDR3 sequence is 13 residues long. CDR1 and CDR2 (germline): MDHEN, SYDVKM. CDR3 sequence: CASSLRGQYEQYF. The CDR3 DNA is TGTGCCAGCAGTTTAAGAGGACAGTACGAGCAGTACTTC.

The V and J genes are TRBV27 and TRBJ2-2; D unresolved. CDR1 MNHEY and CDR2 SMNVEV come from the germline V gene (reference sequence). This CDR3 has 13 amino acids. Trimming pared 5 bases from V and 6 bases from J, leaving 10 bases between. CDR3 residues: CASSPPKAGELFF. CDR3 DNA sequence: TGTGCCAGCAGTCCTCCCAAGGCCGGGGAGCTGTTTTTT.

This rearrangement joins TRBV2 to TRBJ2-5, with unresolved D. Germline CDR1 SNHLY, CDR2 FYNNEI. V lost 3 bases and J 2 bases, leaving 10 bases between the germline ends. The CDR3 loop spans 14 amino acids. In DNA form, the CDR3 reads TGTGCCAGCAGTGAGATCGGCCAGCAAGAGACCCAGTACTTC. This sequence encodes CASSEIGQQETQYF.

The CDR3 region is CASSLPSGGRNTGELFF. The CDR3 coding sequence is TGTGCCAGCAGTTTACCCAGCGGGGGGCGGAACACCGGGGAGCTGTTTTTT. The chain is built from TRBV27 and TRBJ2-2, with 9 bases matching TRBD2. The CDR3 loop spans 17 amino acids. Germline lookup yields CDR1 MNHEY and CDR2 SMNVEV (reference sequence). Losses at the gene ends were 2 bases for V and 1 base for J; bases not matched to a gene: 5.

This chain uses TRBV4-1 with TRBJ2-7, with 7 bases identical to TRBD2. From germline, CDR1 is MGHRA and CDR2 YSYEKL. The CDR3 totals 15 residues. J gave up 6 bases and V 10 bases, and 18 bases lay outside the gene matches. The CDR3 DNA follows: TGCGCCACCGCGACTCGGACGGGACCGGGGGGCGAGCAGTACTTC. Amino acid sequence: CATATRTGPGGEQYF.

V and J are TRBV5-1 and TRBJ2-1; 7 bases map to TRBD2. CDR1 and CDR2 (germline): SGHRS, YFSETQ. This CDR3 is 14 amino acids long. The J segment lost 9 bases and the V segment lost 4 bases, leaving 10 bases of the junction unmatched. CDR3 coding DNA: TGCGCCAGCAGCGCCTCATGGGGGGGAGGTGAGCAGTTCTTC. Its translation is CASSASWGGGEQFF.

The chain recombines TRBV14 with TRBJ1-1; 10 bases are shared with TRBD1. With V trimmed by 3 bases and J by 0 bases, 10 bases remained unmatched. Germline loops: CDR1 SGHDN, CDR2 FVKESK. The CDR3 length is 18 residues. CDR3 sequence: CASSHLGTGASMNTEAFF. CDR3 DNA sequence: TGTGCCAGCAGCCATTTAGGGACAGGGGCATCCATGAACACTGAAGCTTTCTTT.

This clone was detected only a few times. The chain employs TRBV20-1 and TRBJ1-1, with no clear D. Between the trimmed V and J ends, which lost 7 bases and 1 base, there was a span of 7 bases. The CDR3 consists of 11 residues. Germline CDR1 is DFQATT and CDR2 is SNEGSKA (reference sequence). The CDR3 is CSGSPNTEAFF. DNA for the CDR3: TGCAGTGGGTCCCCGAACACTGAAGCTTTCTTT.

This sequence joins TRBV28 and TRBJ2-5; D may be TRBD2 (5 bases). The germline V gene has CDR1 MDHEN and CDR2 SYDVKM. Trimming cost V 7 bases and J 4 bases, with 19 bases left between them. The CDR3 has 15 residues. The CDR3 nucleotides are TGTGCCAGCACCAAGGATCGTACGGGAACAGAGACCCAGTACTTC. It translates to CASTKDRTGTETQYF.

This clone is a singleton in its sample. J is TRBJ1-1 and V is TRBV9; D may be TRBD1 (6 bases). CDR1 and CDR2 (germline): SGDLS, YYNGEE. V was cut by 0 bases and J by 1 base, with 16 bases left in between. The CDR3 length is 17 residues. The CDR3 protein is CASSVDGDTYRNTEAFF. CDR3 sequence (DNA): TGTGCCAGCAGCGTAGACGGGGACACATATAGGAACACTGAAGCTTTCTTT.

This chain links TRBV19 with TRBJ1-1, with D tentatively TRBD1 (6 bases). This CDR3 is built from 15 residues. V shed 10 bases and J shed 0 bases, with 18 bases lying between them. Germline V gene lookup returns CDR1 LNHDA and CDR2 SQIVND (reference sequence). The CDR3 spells CATQDSLPMNTEAFF. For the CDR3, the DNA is TGTGCCACTCAGGACAGCCTTCCTATGAACACTGAAGCTTTCTTT.

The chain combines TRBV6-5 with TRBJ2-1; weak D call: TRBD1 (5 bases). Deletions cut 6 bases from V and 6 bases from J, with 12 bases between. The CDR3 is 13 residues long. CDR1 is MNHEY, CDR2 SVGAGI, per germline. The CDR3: CASSQYRSNEQFF. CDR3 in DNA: TGTGCCAGCAGCCAATACAGGTCCAATGAGCAGTTCTTC.

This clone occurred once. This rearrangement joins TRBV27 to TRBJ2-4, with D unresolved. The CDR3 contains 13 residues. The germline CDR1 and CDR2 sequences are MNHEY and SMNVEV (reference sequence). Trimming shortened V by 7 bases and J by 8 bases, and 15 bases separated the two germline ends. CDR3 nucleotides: TGTGCCAGCAACCTCAAAAGGGTCGACATTCAGTACTTC. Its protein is CASNLKRVDIQYF.

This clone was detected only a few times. Written as DNA, the CDR3 is TGTGCCAGCAGTTTTGCGGGGGGCACCTACGAGCAGTACTTC. Protein: CASSFAGGTYEQYF. J is TRBJ2-7 and V is TRBV27; 8 bases match TRBD2. From germline, CDR1 is MNHEY and CDR2 SMNVEV (reference sequence). Trimming took 3 bases from V and 2 from J; bases not matched to a gene: 3. The CDR3 has 14 amino acids.

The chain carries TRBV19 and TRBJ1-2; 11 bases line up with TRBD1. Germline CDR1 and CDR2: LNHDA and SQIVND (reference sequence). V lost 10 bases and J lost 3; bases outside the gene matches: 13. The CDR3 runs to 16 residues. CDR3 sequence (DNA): TGTGCCACTTCAGAGGACAGGGGGCCAAAGGACTATGGCTACACCTTC. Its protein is CATSEDRGPKDYGYTF.

The CDR3 DNA sequence: TGTGCCAGTAGTATGCTCCGGGGGAGGACCTCTGGAAACACCATATATTTT. It codes for CASSMLRGRTSGNTIYF. The chain employs TRBV19 and TRBJ1-3; TRBD1 might be the D (5 bases). V was trimmed by 3 bases and J by 0 bases, leaving 15 bases between them. The CDR3 contains 17 residues. CDR1 is LNHDA and CDR2 is SQIVND in the germline V gene (reference sequence).

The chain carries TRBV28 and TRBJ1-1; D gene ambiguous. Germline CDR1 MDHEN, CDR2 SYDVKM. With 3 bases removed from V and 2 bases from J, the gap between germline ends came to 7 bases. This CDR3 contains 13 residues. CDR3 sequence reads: CASSFPGNTEAFF. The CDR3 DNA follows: TGTGCCAGCAGTTTTCCGGGTAACACTGAAGCTTTCTTT.

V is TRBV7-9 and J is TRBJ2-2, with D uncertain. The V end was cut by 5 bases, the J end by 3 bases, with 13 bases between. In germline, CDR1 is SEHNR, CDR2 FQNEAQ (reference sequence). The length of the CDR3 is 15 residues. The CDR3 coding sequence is TGTGCCAGCAGCCCCCCAGGTGCGGACACCGGGGAGCTGTTTTTT. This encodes CASSPPGADTGELFF. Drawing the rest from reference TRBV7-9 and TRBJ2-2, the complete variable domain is DTGVSQNPRHKITKRGQNVTFRCDPISEHNRLYWYRQTLGQGPEFLTYFQNEAQLEKSRLLSDRFSAERPKGSFSTLEIQRTEQGDSAMYLCASSPPGADTGELFFGEGSRLTVL.

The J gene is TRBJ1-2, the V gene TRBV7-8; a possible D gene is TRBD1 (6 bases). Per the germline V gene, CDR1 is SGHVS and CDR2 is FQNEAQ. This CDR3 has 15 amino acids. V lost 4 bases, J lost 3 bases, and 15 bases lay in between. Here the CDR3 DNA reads TGTGCCAGCAGCTCCGGCGCGGGGGCGGACTATGGCTACACCTTC. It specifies CASSSGAGADYGYTF.

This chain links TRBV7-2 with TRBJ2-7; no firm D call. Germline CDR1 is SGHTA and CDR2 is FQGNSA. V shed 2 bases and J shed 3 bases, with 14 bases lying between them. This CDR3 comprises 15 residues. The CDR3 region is CASSLTADRLYEQYF. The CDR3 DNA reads TGTGCCAGCAGCTTAACGGCAGACCGCCTCTACGAGCAGTACTTC.

The CDR3 here is CASSLSTNNSPLHF. In DNA form, the CDR3 reads TGTGCCAGCAGCCTAAGCACTAATAATTCACCCCTCCACTTT. The chain links TRBV6-5 to TRBJ1-6, with unresolved D. V was cut by 6 bases and J by 5 bases, with 11 bases left in between. This CDR3 contains 14 residues. CDR1 is MNHEY, CDR2 SVGAGI, per germline.

The CDR3 coding sequence is TGTGCCAGCAGTGAACCCCGGGCAGGAGCCTACGAGCAGTACTTC. This sequence encodes CASSEPRAGAYEQYF. This chain links TRBV2 with TRBJ2-7, with D unclear. The CDR3 extends over 15 amino acids. CDR1 and CDR2 (germline): SNHLY, FYNNEI. Trimming cost V 2 bases and J 2 bases, with 13 bases left between them.

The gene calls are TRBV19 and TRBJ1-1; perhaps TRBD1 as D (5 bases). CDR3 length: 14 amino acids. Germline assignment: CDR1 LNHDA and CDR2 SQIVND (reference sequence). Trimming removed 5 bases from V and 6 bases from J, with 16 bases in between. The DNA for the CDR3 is TGTGCCAGTAGTCCGTGGGGGAGAGAACCTGAAGCTTTCTTT. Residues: CASSPWGREPEAFF.

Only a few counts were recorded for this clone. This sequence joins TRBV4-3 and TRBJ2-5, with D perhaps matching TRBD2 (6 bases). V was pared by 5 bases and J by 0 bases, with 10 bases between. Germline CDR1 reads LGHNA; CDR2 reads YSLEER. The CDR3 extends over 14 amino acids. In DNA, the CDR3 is TGCGCCAGCAGCATAGGAGGGAACCAAGAGACCCAGTACTTC. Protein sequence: CASSIGGNQETQYF.

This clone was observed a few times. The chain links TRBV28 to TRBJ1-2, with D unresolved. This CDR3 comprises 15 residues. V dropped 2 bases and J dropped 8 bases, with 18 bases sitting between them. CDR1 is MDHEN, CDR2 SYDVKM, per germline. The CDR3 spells CASSLPPRGYVGYTF. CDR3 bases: TGTGCCAGCAGTTTACCCCCCCGCGGGTACGTCGGCTACACCTTC.